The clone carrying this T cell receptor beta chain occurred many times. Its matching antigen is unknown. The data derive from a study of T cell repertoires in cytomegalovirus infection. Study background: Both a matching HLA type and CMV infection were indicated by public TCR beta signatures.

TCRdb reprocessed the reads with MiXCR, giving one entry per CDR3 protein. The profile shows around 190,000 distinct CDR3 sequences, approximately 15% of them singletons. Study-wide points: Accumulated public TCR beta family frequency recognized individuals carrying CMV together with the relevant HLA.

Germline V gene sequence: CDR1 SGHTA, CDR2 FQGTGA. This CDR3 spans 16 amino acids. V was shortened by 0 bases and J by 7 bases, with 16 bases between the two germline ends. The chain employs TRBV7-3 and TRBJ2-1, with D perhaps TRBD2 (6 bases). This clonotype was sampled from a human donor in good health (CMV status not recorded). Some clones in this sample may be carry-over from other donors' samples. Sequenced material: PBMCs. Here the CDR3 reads CASSLTWEEINNEQFF. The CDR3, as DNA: TGTGCCAGCAGCTTAACGTGGGAGGAAATCAATAATGAGCAGTTCTTC.